The source of this T cell receptor (beta chain) is a study of cytomegalovirus exposure and HLA in healthy donors. For the study at large: Earlier results showed 117 million unique TCR beta sequences derived from approximately 170 million T cells.

Per germline, CDR1 SGHDT and CDR2 YYEEEE. V lost 5 bases and J lost 4; bases outside the gene matches: 12. The CDR3 is 16 residues long. The PCR had 60 Vbeta and 13 Jbeta primers. Repertoires were generated with immunoSEQ multiplex PCR, while TCRdb's copy carries only in-frame clones and drops some. This sample's clone table lists 170,000 or so clones. The TCR comes from a man in his thirties or forties in good health and CMV-seronegative. V and J are TRBV5-6 and TRBJ1-2; TRBD1 agrees at 9 bases. Material: PBMCs. CDR3 amino acids: CASSRQTGTGSYGYTF. The CDR3 DNA reads as TGTGCCAGCAGTCGGCAAACCGGGACAGGGAGCTATGGCTACACCTTC.